One and the same sample provided the 18 T cell receptor beta chains below, sequenced in a study of cytotoxic CD8 clonotypes in ibrutinib-treated CLL (dated by TCRdb to the early 2020s). Preparation of the library involved the immunoSEQ multiplex PCR assay. The table was pulled from immuneACCESS by TCRdb, which kept in-frame rearrangements only. Such tables lose some clones; where checked, under half of the loss comes from unresolved V genes, and the rest has no known cause. The table for this sample lists a few hundred thousand clones; around four fifths of them were counted only once. Approximately 7% of the sample comes from the top ten. The sample in question was PBMCs, obtained before ibrutinib treatment. The receptors shown here come from a human donor with chronic lymphocytic leukemia.

The chain carries TRBV11-1 and TRBJ2-7, with TRBD2 matching over 12 bases. CDR1 SGHAT and CDR2 FQDESV come from the germline V gene (reference sequence). This CDR3 contains 16 residues. V was clipped by 3 bases and J by 0 bases; unmatched bases: 3. CDR3: CASSLGTSGFSYEQYF. The CDR3 DNA is TGTGCCAGCAGCTTGGGGACTAGCGGGTTCTCCTACGAGCAGTACTTC.

The chain recombines TRBV28 with TRBJ2-7; 10 bases agree with TRBD2. Germline V lookup: CDR1 MDHEN, CDR2 SYDVKM. J was trimmed by 0 bases and V by 11 bases; bases with no gene match: 7. The CDR3 covers 14 residues. CDR3 coding DNA: TGTGCCGGCGCGACTAGCGGGCGCTCCTACGAGCAGTACTTC. Its translation is CAGATSGRSYEQYF.

The gene calls are TRBV6-1 and TRBJ2-2; D gene uncertain. The germline V gene has CDR1 MNHNS and CDR2 SASEGT. The length of the CDR3 is 14 residues. Trimming shortened V by 2 bases and J by 1 base, and 5 bases separated the two germline ends. The CDR3 region is CASSEFLNTGELFF. CDR3 coding DNA: TGTGCCAGCAGTGAATTCCTGAACACCGGGGAGCTGTTTTTT.

Here the CDR3 DNA reads TGTGCCAGCAGCGTATGGGGCAGGGGGTCTATTGGCACTGAAGCTTTCTTT. Its protein is CASSVWGRGSIGTEAFF. V gene TRBV9 combines with J gene TRBJ1-1; 7 bases line up with TRBD1. V was pared by 1 base and J by 4 bases, with 13 bases of the junction left unmatched. The CDR3 totals 17 residues. Germline V gene data show CDR1 as SGDLS and CDR2 as YYNGEE.

DNA for the CDR3: TGCGCCAGCAGCTTATTGCTGTCTAACAATGAGCAGTTCTTC. It encodes CASSLLLSNNEQFF. The rearrangement joins TRBV5-1 to TRBJ2-1, with no clear D. Germline V gene data show CDR1 as SGHRS and CDR2 as YFSETQ. The CDR3 is 14 amino acids. Trimming stripped 2 bases from V and 5 bases from J, with 11 bases between.

The chain is built from TRBV7-8 and TRBJ2-3; D is uncertain. The CDR3 runs to 13 residues. V was clipped by 5 bases and J by 10 bases, with 16 bases between them. The germline gives CDR1 SGHVS, CDR2 FQNEAQ. In DNA, the CDR3 is TGTGCCAGCAGCCCGCGGCCACAGATGCCGCAGTATTTT. Amino acids: CASSPRPQMPQYF.

The V call is TRBV11-1, the J call TRBJ1-5; no clear D. The CDR3 sequence is 13 residues long. The germline V gene has CDR1 SGHAT and CDR2 FQDESV (reference sequence). V gave up 0 bases and J gave up 7 bases, with 7 bases separating them. The CDR3 nucleotides are TGTGCCAGCAGCTTAGCTCGTGGGCAGCCCCAGCATTTT. This codes for CASSLARGQPQHF.

This clone has only one observation. The rearrangement links TRBV9 to TRBJ2-7; TRBD1 is a possible D gene (6 bases). Trimming removed 0 bases at V and 0 bases at J, with 10 bases between. Germline CDR1 is SGDLS and CDR2 is YYNGEE. The CDR3 totals 15 residues. The CDR3 loop is CASSVATGDSYEQYF. The DNA of the CDR3 is TGTGCCAGCAGCGTAGCGACAGGCGACTCCTACGAGCAGTACTTC.

The genes are TRBV2 and TRBJ2-7; D not resolved. V lost 3 bases to trimming and J lost 5 bases, with 8 bases between them. Germline V gives CDR1 SNHLY, CDR2 FYNNEI. CDR3 size: 12 residues. Here the CDR3 DNA reads TGTGCCAGCAGTGAGTATCTGGACGAGCAGTACTTC. Translating gives CASSEYLDEQYF.

The chain couples TRBV29-1 to TRBJ1-2, with a weak D call TRBD1 (5 bases). V was clipped by 7 bases and J by 8 bases, with 14 bases between them. Germline CDR1 is SQVTM and CDR2 is ANQGSEA. CDR3 size: 11 residues. The CDR3 reads CSAVGQEGYTF. CDR3 in DNA: TGCAGCGCTGTGGGGCAGGAAGGCTACACCTTC.

The chain joins TRBV9 to TRBJ2-1; no firm D call. With 0 bases removed from V and 9 bases from J, the gap between germline ends came to 10 bases. The germline V gene encodes CDR1 SGDLS and CDR2 YYNGEE. The CDR3 runs 13 residues. The CDR3 sequence is CASSVVTMSEQFF. The CDR3 DNA sequence: TGTGCCAGCAGCGTAGTGACCATGAGTGAGCAGTTCTTC.

The chain employs TRBV5-4 and TRBJ2-5; no reliable D call. CDR1 is SGHNT, CDR2 YYREEE, per germline (reference sequence). With 2 bases removed from V and 5 bases from J, the gap between germline ends came to 13 bases. This CDR3 is built from 14 residues. CDR3 protein: CASSLKDKRETQYF. The CDR3 nucleotides are TGTGCCAGCAGCTTAAAAGACAAGCGCGAGACCCAGTACTTC.

This chain joins TRBV6-1 and TRBJ2-7, with 8 bases that match TRBD2. The CDR3 is 18 amino acids. Germline V CDR1 and CDR2: MNHNS, SASEGT. V was pared by 4 bases and J by 3 bases, with 17 bases of the junction left unmatched. The CDR3 loop reads CASSVKGLVSSYYYEQYF. CDR3 DNA sequence: TGTGCCAGCAGTGTTAAGGGACTAGTCTCATCCTATTACTACGAGCAGTACTTC.

For this clone: The same CDR3 is also encoded by other DNA sequences in this sample. V is TRBV9 and J is TRBJ2-1; no clear D gene. The CDR3 is 15 residues long. Trimming pared 3 bases from V and 0 bases from J, leaving 10 bases between. Germline values: CDR1 SGDLS, CDR2 YYNGEE. This CDR3 reads CASSGGSSSYNEQFF. CDR3 bases: TGTGCCAGCAGCGGAGGATCGAGCTCCTACAATGAGCAGTTCTTC.

This clone was observed a handful of times. V usage is TRBV11-2 and J usage is TRBJ2-5, with 10 bases aligning to TRBD2. CDR1 and CDR2 (germline): SGHAT, FQNNGV. There are 16 residues in the CDR3. V lost 5 bases and J lost 3; bases outside the gene matches: 9. CDR3 sequence (DNA): TGTGCCAGCAGCCCCGCCTGGAGCGGGAGGGAAGAGACCCAGTACTTC. This translates into CASSPAWSGREETQYF.

This clone was counted a single time. The chain links TRBV5-6 to TRBJ1-5; the D gene is possibly TRBD1 (6 bases). The V gene lost 4 bases and the J gene lost 5 bases, with 10 bases spanning the gap. Germline V gives CDR1 SGHDT, CDR2 YYEEEE. CDR3 length: 13 residues. In nucleotides, the CDR3 is TGTGCCAGCAGCGCCGAGGGGGATCAGCCCCAGCATTTT. This codes for CASSAEGDQPQHF.

This clone came up once. This chain links TRBV7-2 with TRBJ2-1; D is uncertain. The CDR3 loop spans 12 amino acids. The germline CDR1 and CDR2 sequences are SGHTA and FQGNSA. V was cut by 5 bases and J by 4 bases, with 6 bases left in between. In nucleotides, the CDR3 is TGTGCCAGCAGCCTTTGGTACAATGAGCAGTTCTTC. Its translation: CASSLWYNEQFF. The variable domain in full, completed from reference TRBV7-2 and TRBJ2-1, reads GAGVSQSPSNKVTEKGKDVELRCDPISGHTALYWYRQSLGQGLEFLIYFQGNSAPDKSGLPSDRFSAERTGGSVSTLTIQRTQQEDSAVYLCASSLWYNEQFFGPGTRLTVL.

This chain links TRBV15 with TRBJ1-1; TRBD1 aligns across 10 bases. The CDR3 loop spans 17 amino acids. CDR1 is LNHNV, CDR2 YYDKDF, per germline (reference sequence). J was trimmed by 1 base and V by 2 bases; bases with no gene match: 7. The CDR3 DNA reads TGTGCCACCAGCAGAAGTTTAGGGACAGGGGAGAACACTGAAGCTTTCTTT. It specifies CATSRSLGTGENTEAFF. The full variable domain, rest sourced from reference TRBV15 and TRBJ1-1, is DAMVIQNPRYQVTQFGKPVTLSCSQTLNHNVMYWYQQKSSQAPKLLFHYYDKDFNNEADTPDNFQSRRPNTSFCFLDIRSPGLGDTAMYLCATSRSLGTGENTEAFFGQGTRLTVV.